This TCR beta chain was captured by sequencing in a study of T cells in localized non-small cell lung cancer (dated by TCRdb to about 2020). Background on the whole study: Comparing tumors with uninvolved tumor-adjacent lungs, the study looked at the T cell repertoires of over 200 patients with early-stage NSCLC. The mean age of the NSCLC patients was about 67 years, with about 120 men and 100 to 110 women. All 220 or so NSCLC patients in the cohort were treatment-naive and had localized lung tumors that were resected. What the work shows at the level of the full study, not this receptor alone: Since the design was exploratory, TCR variables were selected using unadjusted p-values with no false-discovery rate correction. A median of roughly 60 of the top 100 tumor clones were detected in paired uninvolved adjacent lung, and 25 to 35 of these tumor clones were also found among the top 100 clones of the paired uninvolved adjacent lung. Higher blood T cell density associated with longer overall survival, while higher adjacent-lung clonality associated with shorter survival. Because multi-region sequencing of the tumors was not done, intratumor heterogeneity could not be ruled out. The highest T cell clonality was observed in uninvolved tumor-adjacent lung, where clonality exceeded that of tumor, suggesting that antigenic responses were more focused in uninvolved tumor-adjacent lung.

TCR beta CDR3 regions were sequenced from DNA using the immunoSEQ Assay. Processing in the source paper ran as follows. T cell density was computed as TCR beta template counts normalized to usable DNA estimated by amplifying housekeeping genes. The preseqR package was used to estimate richness by extrapolating to 400,000 templates for PBMC samples and to 120,000 templates for tissue samples. Clonality was defined by subtracting Pielou's evenness from one. Tissue-enriched TCRs were identified by differential abundance testing using productive amino-acid clonotypes, minimum total count 5 and alpha 0.1. The Jaccard Index and the Morisita Overlap Index were used to quantify repertoire overlap between compartments. GLIPH clustered TCR beta CDR3s with public tetramer-defined viral CDR3s; viral motifs required at least three viral sequences plus V-gene enrichment. TCRdb holds this immuneACCESS table with in-frame rearrangements only. Some clones are missing; in checked studies, unresolved V genes explain under half, and the rest has no known cause. V and J calls and clone size are as listed in that table; D and trimming were resolved from the DNA. This sample gives tens of thousands of clones in total; 65% to 85% of them show up just once. 9.5% of the sample is held by the ten biggest clonotypes.

The CDR3, cysteine through phenylalanine, is 14 amino acids long. Only CDR3 DNA is held: 42 bases, read in frame from base 1. The germline ends are 15 bases apart after V is trimmed by 5 bases and J by 4 bases. Sequences SGHAT (CDR1) and FQDESV (CDR2) are obtained from the germline V gene (reference sequence). At diagnosis, peripheral blood, uninvolved tumor-adjacent lung and tumor were collected and were preserved as a mix of fresh-frozen and FFPE material. For TCR repertoire profiling, blood samples were analyzed as peripheral blood mononuclear cells. A note on this clone: Its antigen specificity is not known. Within one base of it there is no much larger clone, and no base qualities were kept.

This receptor was taken from a female donor over 55 with stage I lung adenocarcinoma. The sequencing used peripheral blood, collected before any cancer treatment. Rearrangement joined TRBV11-1 to TRBJ2-7, with a weak D call of TRBD1 (6 bases match). Read as DNA, the sequence is TGTGCCAGCAGCGGGGGCCGTCCGGCGTACGAGCAGTACTTC. Translated, it reads CASSGGRPAYEQYF.